These T cell receptor beta chains were read from a single sample in a study of CD8+ T cells in alopecia areata. Produced via immunoSEQ multiplex PCR; TCRdb's table is partial and in-frame only. The data show under 300,000 clones, about 62% seen once. This material consisted of CD4+ T cells sorted from blood, taken around week 54, from a patient treated with tofacitinib. All receptors come from a human donor with alopecia areata. The CDR3 runs from the conserved cysteine through the conserved F or W. Each record gives: J gene, clone size, D gene, V gene, CDR3 protein, CDR3 DNA. The D gene is left open where the match is weak. Part of the rows lack a size; the others show once, few, many or a class for expanded clones.

j_gene: TRBJ1-3; abundance: .; d_gene: .; v_gene: TRBV6-5; CDR3aa: CASSRATGNTIYF; CDR3nt: TGTGCCAGCAGCCGGGCGACTGGAAACACCATATATTTT
j_gene: TRBJ1-2; abundance: .; d_gene: .; v_gene: TRBV29-1; CDR3aa: CSVDSRAYGYTF; CDR3nt: TGCAGCGTTGACTCCAGGGCCTATGGCTACACCTTC
j_gene: TRBJ2-5; abundance: few; d_gene: TRBD2; v_gene: TRBV5-6; CDR3aa: CASSPAGVQETQYF; CDR3nt: TGTGCCAGCAGCCCTGCGGGGGTTCAAGAGACCCAGTACTTC
j_gene: TRBJ1-1; abundance: .; d_gene: .; v_gene: TRBV9; CDR3aa: CASSSPGTEAFF; CDR3nt: TGTGCCAGCAGCTCCCCGGGGACTGAAGCTTTCTTT
j_gene: TRBJ2-7; abundance: .; d_gene: .; v_gene: TRBV7-2; CDR3aa: CASSLDRGEQYF; CDR3nt: TGTGCCAGCAGCTTAGATCGGGGCGAGCAGTACTTC
j_gene: TRBJ1-5; abundance: .; d_gene: .; v_gene: TRBV27; CDR3aa: CASSRGYSNQPQHF; CDR3nt: TGTGCCAGCAGTCGTGGATATAGCAATCAGCCCCAGCATTTT
j_gene: TRBJ1-1; abundance: .; d_gene: TRBD1; v_gene: TRBV9; CDR3aa: CASSLSGTENTEAFF; CDR3nt: TGTGCCAGCAGCCTATCCGGGACAGAGAACACTGAAGCTTTCTTT
j_gene: TRBJ2-3; abundance: .; d_gene: .; v_gene: TRBV30; CDR3aa: CAWRVGGSVDTQYF; CDR3nt: TGTGCCTGGAGGGTTGGGGGGTCCGTGGATACGCAGTATTTT
j_gene: TRBJ2-6; abundance: .; d_gene: TRBD2; v_gene: TRBV27; CDR3aa: CASSAYTSGGSSGANVLTF; CDR3nt: TGTGCCAGCAGTGCCTATACTAGCGGGGGAAGCTCTGGGGCCAACGTCCTGACTTTC
j_gene: TRBJ2-1; abundance: once; d_gene: .; v_gene: TRBV29-1; CDR3aa: CSITVYNEQFF; CDR3nt: TGCAGTATCACGGTGTATAATGAGCAGTTCTTC
j_gene: TRBJ2-1; abundance: once; d_gene: .; v_gene: TRBV5-1; CDR3aa: CASSSRADNEQFF; CDR3nt: TGCGCCAGCAGCTCCAGGGCGGACAATGAGCAGTTCTTC
j_gene: TRBJ2-7; abundance: .; d_gene: TRBD2; v_gene: TRBV15; CDR3aa: CATSRIRTSGAYEQYF; CDR3nt: TGTGCCACCAGCAGGATCCGGACTAGCGGAGCCTACGAGCAGTACTTC
j_gene: TRBJ2-5; abundance: .; d_gene: .; v_gene: TRBV10-3; CDR3aa: CAISESSRLLRETQYF; CDR3nt: TGTGCCATCAGTGAGTCGTCGAGACTATTGAGAGAGACCCAGTACTTC
j_gene: TRBJ1-2; abundance: medium-sized; d_gene: TRBD1; v_gene: TRBV25-1; CDR3aa: CASSGQGGYGYTF; CDR3nt: TGTGCCAGCAGTGGACAGGGGGGCTATGGCTACACCTTC
j_gene: TRBJ2-5; abundance: .; d_gene: TRBD2; v_gene: TRBV7-2; CDR3aa: CASSRSSGTQETQYF; CDR3nt: TGTGCCAGCAGCCGTTCTAGCGGGACGCAAGAGACCCAGTACTTC
j_gene: TRBJ2-1; abundance: few; d_gene: .; v_gene: TRBV7-2; CDR3aa: CASSLVGGRTNEQFF; CDR3nt: TGTGCCAGCAGCTTAGTTGGGGGGAGGACCAATGAGCAGTTCTTC
j_gene: TRBJ1-6; abundance: .; d_gene: .; v_gene: TRBV2; CDR3aa: CASSGTWDSPLHF; CDR3nt: TGTGCCAGCAGTGGGACGTGGGATTCACCCCTCCACTTT